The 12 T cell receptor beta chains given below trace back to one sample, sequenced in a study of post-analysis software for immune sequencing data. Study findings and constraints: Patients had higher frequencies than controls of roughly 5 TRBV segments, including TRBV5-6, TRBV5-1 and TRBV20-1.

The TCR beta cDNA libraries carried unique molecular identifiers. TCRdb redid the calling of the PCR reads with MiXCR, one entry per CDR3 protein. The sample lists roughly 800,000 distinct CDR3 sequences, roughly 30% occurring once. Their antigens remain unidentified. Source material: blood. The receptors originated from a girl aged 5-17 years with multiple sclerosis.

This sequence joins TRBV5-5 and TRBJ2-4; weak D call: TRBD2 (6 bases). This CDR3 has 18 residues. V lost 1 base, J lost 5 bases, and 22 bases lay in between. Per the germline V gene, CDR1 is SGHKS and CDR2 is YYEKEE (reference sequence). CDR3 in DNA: TGTGCCAGCAGCTTGCAGGTAACGGGAGTGCTTACCCAAAACATTCAGTACTTC. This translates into CASSLQVTGVLTQNIQYF.

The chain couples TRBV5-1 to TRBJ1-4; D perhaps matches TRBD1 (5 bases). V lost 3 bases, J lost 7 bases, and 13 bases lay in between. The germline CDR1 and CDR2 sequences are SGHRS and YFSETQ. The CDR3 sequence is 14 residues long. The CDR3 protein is CASSWGSRAEKLFF. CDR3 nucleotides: TGCGCCAGCAGCTGGGGGTCCAGGGCTGAAAAACTGTTTTTT.

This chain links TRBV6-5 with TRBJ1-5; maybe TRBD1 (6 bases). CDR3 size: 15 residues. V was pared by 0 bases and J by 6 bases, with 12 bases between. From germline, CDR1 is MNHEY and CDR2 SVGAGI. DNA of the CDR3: TGTGCCAGCAGTTACTCTAGGGGGGCGTTTCAGCCCCAGCATTTT. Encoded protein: CASSYSRGAFQPQHF.

This chain's CDR3 is CASSLEGDKTLNEQFF. In DNA, the CDR3 is TGCGCCAGCAGCTTGGAGGGGGACAAAACGCTCAATGAGCAGTTCTTC. V gene TRBV5-1 combines with J gene TRBJ2-1; D may be TRBD1 (6 bases). CDR1 and CDR2 from the germline V gene are SGHRS and YFSETQ. CDR3 length: 16 amino acids. V was shortened by 0 bases and J by 6 bases, with 16 bases between the two germline ends.

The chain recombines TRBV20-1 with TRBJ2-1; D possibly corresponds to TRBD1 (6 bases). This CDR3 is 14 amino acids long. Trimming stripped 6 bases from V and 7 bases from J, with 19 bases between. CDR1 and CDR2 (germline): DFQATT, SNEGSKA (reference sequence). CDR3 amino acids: CSAITGGGVNEQFF. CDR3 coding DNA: TGCAGTGCGATCACTGGTGGGGGCGTGAATGAGCAGTTCTTC.

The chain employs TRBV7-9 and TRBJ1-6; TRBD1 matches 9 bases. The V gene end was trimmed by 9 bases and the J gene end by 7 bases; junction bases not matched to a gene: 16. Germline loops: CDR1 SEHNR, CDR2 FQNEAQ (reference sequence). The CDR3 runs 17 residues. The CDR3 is CASSPLRDRDSNSPLHF. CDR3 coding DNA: TGTGCCAGTAGCCCCCTCCGGGACAGGGACTCGAATTCACCCCTCCACTTT.

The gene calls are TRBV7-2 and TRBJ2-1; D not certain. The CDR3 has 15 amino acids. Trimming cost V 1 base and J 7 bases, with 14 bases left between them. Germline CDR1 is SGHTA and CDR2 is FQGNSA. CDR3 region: CASSLEGYPRNEQFF. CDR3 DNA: TGTGCCAGCAGCTTAGAAGGCTACCCTCGGAATGAGCAGTTCTTC.

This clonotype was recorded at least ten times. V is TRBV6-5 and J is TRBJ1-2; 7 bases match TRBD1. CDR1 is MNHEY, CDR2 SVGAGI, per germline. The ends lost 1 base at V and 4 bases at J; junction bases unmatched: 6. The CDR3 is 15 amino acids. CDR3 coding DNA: TGTGCCAGCAGTTACTATGCGGGACAGCGCTATGGCTACACCTTC. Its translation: CASSYYAGQRYGYTF.

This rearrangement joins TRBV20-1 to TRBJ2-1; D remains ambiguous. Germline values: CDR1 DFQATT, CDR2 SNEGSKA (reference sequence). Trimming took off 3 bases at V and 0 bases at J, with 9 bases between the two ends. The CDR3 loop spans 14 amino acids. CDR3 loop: CSASGRSSYNEQFF. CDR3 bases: TGCAGTGCTAGTGGCAGAAGCTCCTACAATGAGCAGTTCTTC.

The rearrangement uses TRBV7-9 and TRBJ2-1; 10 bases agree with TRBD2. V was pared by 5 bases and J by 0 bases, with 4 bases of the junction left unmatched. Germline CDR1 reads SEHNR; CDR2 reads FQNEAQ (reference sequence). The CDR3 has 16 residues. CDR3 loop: CASSKASGGSYNEQFF. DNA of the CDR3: TGTGCCAGCAGCAAAGCTAGCGGGGGCTCCTACAATGAGCAGTTCTTC. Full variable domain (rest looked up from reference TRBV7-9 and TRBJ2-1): DTGVSQNPRHKITKRGQNVTFRCDPISEHNRLYWYRQTLGQGPEFLTYFQNEAQLEKSRLLSDRFSAERPKGSFSTLEIQRTEQGDSAMYLCASSKASGGSYNEQFFGPGTRLTVL.

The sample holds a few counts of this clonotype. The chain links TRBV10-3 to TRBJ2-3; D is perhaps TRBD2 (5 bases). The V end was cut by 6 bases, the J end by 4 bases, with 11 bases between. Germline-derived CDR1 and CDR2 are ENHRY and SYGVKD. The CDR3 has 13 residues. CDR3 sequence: CAIRSGKADTQYF. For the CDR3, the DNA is TGTGCCATCAGGTCGGGAAAGGCAGATACGCAGTATTTT.

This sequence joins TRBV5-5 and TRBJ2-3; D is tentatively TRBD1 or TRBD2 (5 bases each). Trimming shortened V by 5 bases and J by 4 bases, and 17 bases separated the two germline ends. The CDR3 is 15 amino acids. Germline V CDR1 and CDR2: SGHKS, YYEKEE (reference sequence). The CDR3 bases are TGTGCCAGCAGTCGGGGCCTCGACCCCCCAGATACGCAGTATTTT. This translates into CASSRGLDPPDTQYF.